The 32 T cell receptor beta chains given below trace back to one sample, sequenced in a study of blood T cell repertoires in COVID-19. Only in-frame clones appear in the TCRdb table, and some are missing; sequencing was by immunoSEQ multiplex PCR. The data hold 110,000 to 150,000 clones, with more than 75% observed a single time. The sample comprised peripheral blood. The receptors were sampled from a man in his fifties or sixties with acute or convalescent COVID-19.

This clone appeared a few times. V gene TRBV3-1 (or the pseudogene TRBV3-2) combines with J gene TRBJ2-6; D might be TRBD1 (6 bases). Trimming stripped 1 base from V and 3 bases from J, with 7 bases between. The CDR3 runs to 15 residues. CDR1 is LGHDT, CDR2 YNNKEL, per germline (reference sequence). CDR3 amino acids: CASSQVGGGANVLTF. Written as DNA, the CDR3 is TGTGCCAGCAGCCAAGTAGGGGGTGGGGCCAACGTCCTGACTTTC.

The V and J genes are TRBV19 and TRBJ2-2; D call uncertain. Germline CDR1 is LNHDA and CDR2 is SQIVND (reference sequence). The V end lost 9 bases, the J end lost 1 base, and 9 bases lay between the germline ends. This CDR3 has 13 amino acids. This CDR3 is CAREYRNTGELFF. The CDR3 DNA reads as TGTGCCAGGGAATACAGGAACACCGGGGAGCTGTTTTTT.

This clone was seen just once. J is TRBJ1-5 and V is TRBV12-3 or TRBV12-4; 7 bases line up with TRBD1. V was pared by 5 bases and J by 7 bases, with 5 bases of the junction left unmatched. The CDR3 spans 13 residues. The CDR3, as DNA: TGTGCCAGCAGTCTAGACAGGGACCAGCCCCAGCATTTT. Translated: CASSLDRDQPQHF.

The chain is built from TRBV5-6 and TRBJ1-5; TRBD1 aligns across 10 bases. The CDR3 sequence is 14 residues long. After removal of 4 bases from V and 6 bases from J, the junction contained 4 bases not matched to a gene. Germline V lookup: CDR1 SGHDT, CDR2 YYEEEE. As DNA, the CDR3 is TGTGCCAGCAGCCGACAGGGGGCGGGTCAGCCCCAGCATTTT. This translates into CASSRQGAGQPQHF.

The sample holds a few counts of this clone. V and J are TRBV4-1 and TRBJ1-2, with D possibly TRBD1 on 5 matching bases. The CDR3 sequence is 16 residues long. Looked up from germline, CDR1 is MGHRA and CDR2 is YSYEKL. V was trimmed by 1 base and J by 1 base, leaving 13 bases between them. The CDR3 region has the DNA TGCGCCAGCAGCCAAGTAGGGGCAGAGCTTAACTATGGCTACACCTTC. This sequence encodes CASSQVGAELNYGYTF.

The V and J genes are TRBV28 and TRBJ2-7; a weak D match, TRBD2 (6 bases). CDR3 length: 15 residues. V was trimmed by 3 bases and J by 5 bases, leaving 17 bases between them. Germline V CDR1 and CDR2: MDHEN, SYDVKM. Here the CDR3 DNA reads TGTGCCAGCAGTTTTGCGGGGAACCACTTAGACGAGCAGTACTTC. Amino acid sequence: CASSFAGNHLDEQYF.

CDR3 sequence (DNA): TGTGCCAGCTGCGCAGGGGGCCGAATAGGCACTGAAGCTTTCTTT. It translates to CASCAGGRIGTEAFF. V gene TRBV28 combines with J gene TRBJ1-1, with 8 bases matching TRBD1. V trimming: 8 bases; J trimming: 4 bases; junction bases outside the gene matches: 12. Germline V lookup: CDR1 MDHEN, CDR2 SYDVKM. This CDR3 region has 15 residues.

The J gene is TRBJ1-1, the V gene TRBV11-2, with TRBD1 identical over 10 bases. This CDR3 spans 16 amino acids. J was trimmed by 1 base and V by 5 bases; bases with no gene match: 7. Germline lookup yields CDR1 SGHAT and CDR2 FQNNGV. The CDR3 spells CASSVTGGLENTEAFF. The CDR3 DNA is TGTGCCAGCAGCGTGACAGGGGGCCTAGAGAACACTGAAGCTTTCTTT.

This sequence joins TRBV28 and TRBJ1-6; tentative D call: TRBD1 (5 bases). Germline V gene data show CDR1 as MDHEN and CDR2 as SYDVKM. Trimming removed 5 bases at V and 8 bases at J, with 16 bases between. There are 15 residues in the CDR3. CDR3 region: CASSVGQRPHSPLHF. The CDR3 DNA sequence: TGTGCCAGCAGTGTCGGACAACGGCCCCATTCACCCCTCCACTTT. The full variable domain, in which reference TRBV28 and TRBJ1-6 provide the parts outside the CDR3, is DVKVTQSSRYLVKRTGEKVFLECVQDMDHENMFWYRQDPGLGLRLIYFSYDVKMKEKGDIPEGYSVSREKKERFSLILESASTNQTSMYLCASSVGQRPHSPLHFGNGTRLTVT.

The count of this clone is one. This chain connects TRBV18 to TRBJ2-2; 8 bases are a match to TRBD2. CDR3 length: 16 amino acids. The V gene's germline CDR1 is KGHSH and CDR2 LQKENI. V lost 3 bases, J lost 4 bases, and 7 bases stayed unmatched. DNA for the CDR3: TGTGCCAGCTCACCGGACGGGACTAGGATCACCGGGGAGCTGTTTTTT. It specifies CASSPDGTRITGELFF.

The V gene is TRBV28, the J gene TRBJ1-6; 9 bases map to TRBD1. This CDR3 is built from 16 residues. The V segment lost 7 bases and the J segment 6 bases; nucleotides outside the gene matches: 10. Germline values: CDR1 MDHEN, CDR2 SYDVKM. Here the CDR3 reads CASIGPRQGVNSPLHF. The DNA of the CDR3 is TGTGCCAGCATCGGGCCCCGACAGGGGGTTAATTCACCCCTCCACTTT. The entire variable domain, with the rest obtained from reference TRBV28 and TRBJ1-6, is as follows: DVKVTQSSRYLVKRTGEKVFLECVQDMDHENMFWYRQDPGLGLRLIYFSYDVKMKEKGDIPEGYSVSREKKERFSLILESASTNQTSMYLCASIGPRQGVNSPLHFGNGTRLTVT.

This clone was seen a handful of times. J is TRBJ2-7 and V is TRBV29-1; tentatively, D is TRBD2 (5 bases). Germline assignment: CDR1 SQVTM and CDR2 ANQGSEA. The CDR3 sequence is 11 residues long. The CDR3 DNA reads as TGCCACCCCGGGGTTCCCGGCGAGCAGTACTTC. Encoded protein: CHPGVPGEQYF.

CDR3 sequence: CASSYSEKETQYF. The CDR3 nucleotides read TGTGCCAGCAGTTACTCAGAGAAGGAGACCCAGTACTTC. The chain is built from TRBV6-6 and TRBJ2-5; D is uncertain. This CDR3 comprises 13 residues. Looked up from germline, CDR1 is MNHNY and CDR2 is SVGAGI (reference sequence). Between the trimmed V and J ends, which lost 0 bases and 5 bases, there was a span of 7 bases.

The J gene is TRBJ2-7, the V gene TRBV12-3 or TRBV12-4; D may be TRBD1 (5 bases). The ends were cut back, 6 bases at V and 6 bases at J, with 15 bases in the middle. CDR3 size: 13 residues. The CDR3 sequence: CASSPYQGGEQYF. The CDR3 bases are TGTGCCAGCAGCCCTTATCAGGGCGGCGAGCAGTACTTC.

The V and J genes are TRBV5-1 and TRBJ2-3; possible D gene TRBD1, 6 bases. V dropped 4 bases and J dropped 3 bases, with 12 bases sitting between them. This CDR3 is built from 14 residues. The germline V gene encodes CDR1 SGHRS and CDR2 YFSETQ. CDR3 region: CASSLGTPTDTQYF. CDR3 in DNA: TGCGCCAGCAGCCTCGGGACACCTACAGATACGCAGTATTTT.

This clone was counted a few times. The chain is built from TRBV19 and TRBJ2-2; possibly TRBD1 for D (6 bases). This CDR3 comprises 14 residues. Germline assignment: CDR1 LNHDA and CDR2 SQIVND (reference sequence). CDR3 sequence (DNA): TGTGCTACCTGGACAGACCAGAACACCGGGGAGCTGTTTTTT. Translating it yields CATWTDQNTGELFF.

This chain joins TRBV6-4 and TRBJ2-3, with D maybe TRBD2 (6 bases). CDR3 length: 15 amino acids. Germline V CDR1 and CDR2: MRHNA, SNTAGT. Trimming left V 2 bases short and J 6 bases short, with 15 bases between. In DNA, the CDR3 is TGTGCCAGCAGTGACGGGGGGAACGAGGTGGATACGCAGTATTTT. It is translated as CASSDGGNEVDTQYF.

The chain employs TRBV30 and TRBJ2-5, with D possibly TRBD2 on 5 matching bases. V was trimmed by 0 bases and J by 5 bases, leaving 13 bases between them. This CDR3 is 14 amino acids long. Germline-derived CDR1 and CDR2 are GTSNPN and SVGIG (reference sequence). CDR3 nucleotides: TGTGCCTGGAGTGTCTCTTACGGGGTGGAGACCCAGTACTTC. Translated, it gives CAWSVSYGVETQYF.

This rearrangement joins TRBV7-9 to TRBJ1-2, with D hard to call. The CDR3 runs 14 residues. Germline CDR1 is SEHNR and CDR2 is FQNEAQ (reference sequence). V lost 3 bases and J lost 1, with 9 bases in between. The CDR3 DNA reads TGTGCCAGCAGCTTCCCAGGCATTAACTATGGCTACACCTTC. Residues: CASSFPGINYGYTF. The full variable domain, completed using reference TRBV7-9 and TRBJ1-2, is DTGVSQNPRHKITKRGQNVTFRCDPISEHNRLYWYRQTLGQGPEFLTYFQNEAQLEKSRLLSDRFSAERPKGSFSTLEIQRTEQGDSAMYLCASSFPGINYGYTFGSGTRLTVV.

The chain employs TRBV7-6 and TRBJ2-3; D possibly corresponds to TRBD1 (5 bases). Trimming took 4 bases from V and 1 from J, leaving 9 bases between them. The CDR3 has 14 amino acids. The germline CDR1 and CDR2 sequences are SGHVS and FNYEAQ. The CDR3 here is CASSSRGGTDTQYF. The CDR3 nucleotides are TGTGCCAGCAGCTCTAGGGGTGGCACAGATACGCAGTATTTT.

The count of this clone is one. The J gene is TRBJ1-4, the V gene TRBV2; D might be TRBD1 (5 bases). The germline V gene has CDR1 SNHLY and CDR2 FYNNEI. V lost 5 bases and J 7 bases, leaving 17 bases between the germline ends. The CDR3 sequence is 15 residues long. CDR3 residues: CASSLSTARREKLFF. CDR3 bases: TGTGCCAGCAGTCTTTCGACAGCACGGCGTGAAAAACTGTTTTTT.

The chain is built from TRBV28 and TRBJ2-2, with 9 positions matching TRBD1. The CDR3 length is 14 residues. The ends lost 9 bases at V and 3 bases at J; junction bases unmatched: 5. Germline V gene sequence: CDR1 MDHEN, CDR2 SYDVKM. CDR3: CARGRQGDTGELFF. CDR3 DNA: TGTGCCAGAGGGAGACAGGGGGACACCGGGGAGCTGTTTTTT.

The chain links TRBV10-3 to TRBJ2-5; 8 nucleotides line up with TRBD2. V was clipped by 11 bases and J by 4 bases; unmatched bases: 6. The length of the CDR3 is 12 residues. Germline-derived CDR1 and CDR2 are ENHRY and SYGVKD. The CDR3 DNA follows: TGTGCCGTTTCCGGGGGGGCAGAGACCCAGTACTTC. The encoded protein is CAVSGGAETQYF.

V and J are TRBV24-1 and TRBJ2-7; perhaps TRBD2 as D (6 bases). The V gene's germline CDR1 is KGHDR and CDR2 SFDVKD. Trimming took 3 bases from V and 4 from J, leaving 18 bases between them. This CDR3 is built from 16 residues. This chain's CDR3 is CATSDGGSLGRYEQYF. The CDR3 DNA reads TGTGCCACCAGTGATGGGGGGAGTTTGGGCCGATACGAGCAGTACTTC.

A single count supports this clone. The rearrangement links TRBV29-1 to TRBJ2-1, with a possible D match to TRBD1 (6 bases). The germline CDR1 and CDR2 sequences are SQVTM and ANQGSEA. The V end was cut by 4 bases, the J end by 8 bases, with 15 bases between. CDR3 size: 13 residues. Written as DNA, the CDR3 is TGCAGCGTTGCTCCACACAGGGCGGATGAGCAGTTCTTC. Translated, it gives CSVAPHRADEQFF.

Here the CDR3 DNA reads TGTGCCAGCAGTGAGGACAGGGTGGGCTATGGCTACACCTTC. This sequence encodes CASSEDRVGYGYTF. This chain joins TRBV2 and TRBJ1-2; 8 bases line up with TRBD1. Germline assignment: CDR1 SNHLY and CDR2 FYNNEI. After removal of 3 bases from V and 4 bases from J, the junction contained 4 bases not matched to a gene. The CDR3 consists of 14 residues.

The V and J genes are TRBV30 and TRBJ2-7; TRBD1 agrees at 11 bases. The J segment lost 4 bases and the V segment lost 3 bases, leaving 11 bases of the junction unmatched. The CDR3 consists of 16 residues. Germline V CDR1 and CDR2: GTSNPN, SVGIG (reference sequence). DNA of the CDR3: TGTGCCTGGAGGAGTTTCTTGGGACAGGGGGGGTACGAGCAGTACTTC. Translating gives CAWRSFLGQGGYEQYF.

This rearrangement joins TRBV6-1 to TRBJ1-2; 7 nucleotides agree with TRBD1. The CDR3 covers 13 residues. V trimming: 3 bases; J trimming: 2 bases; junction bases outside the gene matches: 0. Germline V CDR1 and CDR2: MNHNS, SASEGT. The CDR3 DNA reads TGTGCCAGCAGTGAGGGACAGAACTATGGCTACACCTTC. Its translation is CASSEGQNYGYTF.

V and J are TRBV30 and TRBJ1-4; D is perhaps TRBD1 (5 bases). Between the trimmed V and J ends, which lost 4 bases and 8 bases, there was a span of 14 bases. In germline, CDR1 is GTSNPN, CDR2 SVGIG (reference sequence). This CDR3 contains 13 residues. This chain's CDR3 is CAWMGQIGEKLFF. CDR3 sequence (DNA): TGTGCCTGGATGGGGCAGATAGGGGAAAAACTGTTTTTT. Combining the CDR3 with reference TRBV30 and TRBJ1-4 gives the whole variable domain SQTIHQWPATLVQPVGSPLSLECTVEGTSNPNLYWYRQAAGRGLQLLFYSVGIGQISSEVPQNLSASRPQDRQFILSSKKLLLSDSGFYLCAWMGQIGEKLFFGSGTQLSVL.

The chain employs TRBV5-5 and TRBJ2-5; D is unresolved. This CDR3 region has 13 residues. Germline V lookup: CDR1 SGHKS, CDR2 YYEKEE (reference sequence). V was trimmed by 5 bases and J by 5 bases, leaving 13 bases between them. CDR3 bases: TGTGCCAGCAGACCCCTCCTCCGGGAGACCCAGTACTTC. This encodes CASRPLLRETQYF.

J is TRBJ2-7 and V is TRBV6-5; D gene ambiguous. Trimming removed 0 bases at V and 3 bases at J, with 6 bases between. The CDR3 contains 13 residues. Germline loops: CDR1 MNHEY, CDR2 SVGAGI. The CDR3 DNA reads TGTGCCAGCAGTTACTCCAGTTTCTACGAGCAGTACTTC. It yields the protein CASSYSSFYEQYF.

The genes are TRBV7-3 and TRBJ2-3; 10 bases are shared with TRBD2. The CDR3 is made up of 17 amino acids. V shed 2 bases and J 4 bases; nucleotides not matched to a gene: 9. Germline-derived CDR1 and CDR2 are SGHTA and FQGTGA. CDR3 region: CASSLVSSSGSPDTQYF. CDR3 in DNA: TGTGCCAGCAGCTTAGTATCGTCTAGCGGGAGCCCAGATACGCAGTATTTT.